These 10 T cell receptor beta chains share one sample of origin, sequenced in a study of beta chain features in type 1 diabetes. Sequencing targeted expressed TCRB transcripts, as all isolated RNA had been reverse transcribed. TCRdb's copy holds only in-frame clones and misses some; the assay was immunoSEQ multiplex PCR. The table lists around 180,000 clones, 10% to 15% of them singletons. Sequencing was done on a sample of central memory CD4+ T cells from blood. These receptors all stem from a woman under 30 in good health.

In regard to this clone: The same CDR3 also results from other DNA sequences found in this sample. J is TRBJ2-1 and V is TRBV4-1; tentative D call: TRBD2 (6 bases). With 1 base removed from V and 0 bases from J, the gap between germline ends came to 10 bases. The CDR3 runs 16 residues. CDR1 is MGHRA and CDR2 is YSYEKL in the germline V gene. The CDR3 DNA is TGCGCCAGCAGCCAAGTCGGGAGAAGCTCCTACAATGAGCAGTTCTTC. This codes for CASSQVGRSSYNEQFF.

The chain has TRBV4-3 and TRBJ1-1; D unresolved. Germline V gene sequence: CDR1 LGHNA, CDR2 YSLEER. Deletions cut 0 bases from V and 4 bases from J, with 6 bases between. CDR3 length equals 13 residues. CDR3 DNA: TGCGCCAGCAGCCAAGATCGTAGCACTGAAGCTTTCTTT. Amino acid sequence: CASSQDRSTEAFF.

V gene TRBV7-6 combines with J gene TRBJ2-1, with 7 bases aligning to TRBD2. Trimming removed 3 bases from V and 3 bases from J; junction bases left unmatched: 2. From germline, CDR1 is SGHVS and CDR2 FNYEAQ. The CDR3 is 14 amino acids. The CDR3 coding sequence is TGTGCCAGCAGCTTGAGCGGGAACTACAATGAGCAGTTCTTC. Translating it yields CASSLSGNYNEQFF.

This chain joins TRBV9 and TRBJ2-6; D is perhaps TRBD1 (6 bases). Deletions cut 6 bases from V and 5 bases from J, with 27 bases between. Looked up from germline, CDR1 is SGDLS and CDR2 is YYNGEE. The CDR3 is made up of 19 amino acids. CDR3 sequence reads: CASTAETTGQSIRANVLTF. CDR3 nucleotides: TGTGCCAGCACCGCCGAAACAACTGGACAGTCGATAAGGGCCAACGTCCTGACTTTC.

The chain is built from TRBV28 and TRBJ1-2, with 10 bases fitting TRBD1. Germline-derived CDR1 and CDR2 are MDHEN and SYDVKM. This CDR3 has 14 amino acids. CDR3 nucleotide sequence: TGTGTTACCCGGACAGGGGGACGGGGCTATGGCTACACCTTC. It is translated as CVTRTGGRGYGYTF.

This chain uses TRBV18 with TRBJ2-1; D is perhaps TRBD2 (5 bases). V was shortened by 4 bases and J by 5 bases, with 12 bases between the two germline ends. Germline CDR1 reads KGHSH; CDR2 reads LQKENI. The length of the CDR3 is 14 residues. The CDR3 bases are TGTGCCAGCTCACGTCTGCGAGGGAACAATGAGCAGTTCTTC. Translation: CASSRLRGNNEQFF.

J is TRBJ2-5 and V is TRBV10-3; D is undetermined. Trimming took 4 bases from V and 1 from J, leaving 4 bases between them. The CDR3 sequence is 12 residues long. The germline CDR1 and CDR2 sequences are ENHRY and SYGVKD. DNA for the CDR3: TGTGCCATCAGTGCGGTCCAAGAGACCCAGTACTTC. Its translation is CAISAVQETQYF.

The CDR3 protein is CASSFWSLSGSGGANVLTF. CDR3 sequence (DNA): TGTGCCAGCAGTTTTTGGAGCCTAAGTGGGTCTGGGGGGGCCAACGTCCTGACTTTC. V and J are TRBV28 and TRBJ2-6; D not resolved. CDR1 is MDHEN, CDR2 SYDVKM, per germline. V shed 3 bases and J shed 4 bases, with 22 bases lying between them. The CDR3 loop spans 19 amino acids.

V usage is TRBV9 and J usage is TRBJ2-3, with D possibly being TRBD2 (5 bases). The germline V and J ends were trimmed by 3 bases and 6 bases, with 23 bases remaining between them. The germline gives CDR1 SGDLS, CDR2 YYNGEE. This CDR3 region has 17 residues. The chain's CDR3 is CASSERARRITEDTQYF. The CDR3 DNA reads TGTGCCAGCAGCGAGAGGGCCAGGAGAATAACGGAGGATACGCAGTATTTT. Drawing the rest from reference TRBV9 and TRBJ2-3, the complete variable domain is DSGVTQTPKHLITATGQRVTLRCSPRSGDLSVYWYQQSLDQGLQFLIQYYNGEERAKGNILERFSAQQFPDLHSELNLSSLELGDSALYFCASSERARRITEDTQYFGPGTRLTVL.

In its sample, this clone was seen many times. The V call is TRBV29-1, the J call TRBJ2-1, with D possibly being TRBD1 (6 bases). The CDR3 has 12 amino acids. V was shortened by 6 bases and J by 3 bases, with 9 bases between the two germline ends. The V gene's germline CDR1 is SQVTM and CDR2 ANQGSEA. In DNA, the CDR3 is TGCAGCGTGAGGACAGACTACAATGAGCAGTTCTTC. The encoded protein is CSVRTDYNEQFF.